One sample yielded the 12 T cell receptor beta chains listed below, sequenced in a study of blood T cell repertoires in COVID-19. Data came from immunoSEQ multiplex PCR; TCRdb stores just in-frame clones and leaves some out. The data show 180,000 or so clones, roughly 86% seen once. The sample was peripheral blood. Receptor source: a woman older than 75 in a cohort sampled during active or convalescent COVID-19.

CDR3 region: CASSLAGGINEQFF. The CDR3 DNA is TGTGCCAGCAGCTTAGCGGGGGGGATTAATGAGCAGTTCTTC. The chain links TRBV11-3 to TRBJ2-1; TRBD2 matches 8 bases. CDR1 is SGHNT, CDR2 YENEEA, per germline. The CDR3 extends over 14 amino acids. Trimming at V came to 1 base and at J to 7 bases, leaving 3 bases not matched to a gene.

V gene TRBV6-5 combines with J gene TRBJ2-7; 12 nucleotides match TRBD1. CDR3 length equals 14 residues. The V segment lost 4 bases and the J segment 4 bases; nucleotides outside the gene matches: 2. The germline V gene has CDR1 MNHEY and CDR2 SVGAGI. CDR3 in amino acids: CASSSGQGAYEQYV. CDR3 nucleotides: TGTGCCAGCAGTTCGGGACAGGGGGCGTACGAGCAGTACGTC.

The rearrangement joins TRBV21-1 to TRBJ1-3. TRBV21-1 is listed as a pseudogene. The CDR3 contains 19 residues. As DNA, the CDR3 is TGTGCCAGCAGCAAAGTGACCCCCAGGCGGGGGGCTTCGGGAAACACCATATATTTT. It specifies CASSKVTPRRGASGNTIYF.

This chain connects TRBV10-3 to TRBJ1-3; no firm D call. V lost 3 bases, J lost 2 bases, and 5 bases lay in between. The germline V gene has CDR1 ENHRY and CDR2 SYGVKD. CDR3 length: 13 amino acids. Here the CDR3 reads CAISEITGNTIYF. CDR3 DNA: TGTGCCATCAGTGAAATCACTGGAAACACCATATATTTT.

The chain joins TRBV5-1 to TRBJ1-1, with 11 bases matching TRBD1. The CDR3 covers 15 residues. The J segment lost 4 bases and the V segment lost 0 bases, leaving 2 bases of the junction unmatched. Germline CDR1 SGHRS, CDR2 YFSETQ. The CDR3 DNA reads TGCGCCAGCAGCTTGGAAGGGACAGGGGGCACTGAAGCTTTCTTT. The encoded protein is CASSLEGTGGTEAFF.

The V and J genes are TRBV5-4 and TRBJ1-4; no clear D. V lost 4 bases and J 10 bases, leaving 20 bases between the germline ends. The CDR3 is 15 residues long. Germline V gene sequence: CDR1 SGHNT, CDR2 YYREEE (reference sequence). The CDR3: CASSAAQNRHGKLFF. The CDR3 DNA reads TGTGCCAGCAGCGCCGCGCAAAACAGACACGGAAAACTGTTTTTT.

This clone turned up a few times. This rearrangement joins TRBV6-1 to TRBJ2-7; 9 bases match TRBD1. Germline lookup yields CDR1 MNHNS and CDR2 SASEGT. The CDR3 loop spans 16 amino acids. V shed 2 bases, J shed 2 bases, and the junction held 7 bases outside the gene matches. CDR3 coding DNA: TGTGCCAGCAGTGAATGGGGGACAGGGTACCCCTACGAGCAGTACGTC. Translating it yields CASSEWGTGYPYEQYV.

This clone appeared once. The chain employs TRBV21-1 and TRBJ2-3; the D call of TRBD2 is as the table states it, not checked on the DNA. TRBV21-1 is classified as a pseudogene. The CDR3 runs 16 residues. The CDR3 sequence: CASSKALLIRTDTQYF. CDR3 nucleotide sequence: TGTGCCAGCAGCAAAGCGCTACTAATCAGAACAGATACGCAGTATTTT.

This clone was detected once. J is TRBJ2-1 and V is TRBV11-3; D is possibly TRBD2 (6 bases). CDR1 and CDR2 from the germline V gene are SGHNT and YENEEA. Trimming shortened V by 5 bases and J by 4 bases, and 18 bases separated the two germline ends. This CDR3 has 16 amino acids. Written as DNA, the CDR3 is TGTGCCAGCAGCCCTCGTACTGGACTAAGTTACAATGAGCAGTTCTTC. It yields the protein CASSPRTGLSYNEQFF.

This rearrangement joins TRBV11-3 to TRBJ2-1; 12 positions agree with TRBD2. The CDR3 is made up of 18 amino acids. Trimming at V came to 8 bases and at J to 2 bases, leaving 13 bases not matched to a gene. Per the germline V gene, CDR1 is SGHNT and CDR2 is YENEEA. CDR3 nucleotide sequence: TGTGCCAGCCTCCGAACGCTAGCGGGGGGGCCTGCCTACAATGAGCAGTTCTTC. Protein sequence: CASLRTLAGGPAYNEQFF.

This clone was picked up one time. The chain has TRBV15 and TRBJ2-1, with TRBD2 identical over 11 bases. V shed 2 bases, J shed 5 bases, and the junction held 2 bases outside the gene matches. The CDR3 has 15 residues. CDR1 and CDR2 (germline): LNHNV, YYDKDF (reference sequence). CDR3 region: CATSRLLAGDNEQFF. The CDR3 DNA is TGTGCCACCAGCAGACTACTAGCGGGGGACAATGAGCAGTTCTTC. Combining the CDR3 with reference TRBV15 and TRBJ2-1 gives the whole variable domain DAMVIQNPRYQVTQFGKPVTLSCSQTLNHNVMYWYQQKSSQAPKLLFHYYDKDFNNEADTPDNFQSRRPNTSFCFLDIRSPGLGDTAMYLCATSRLLAGDNEQFFGPGTRLTVL.

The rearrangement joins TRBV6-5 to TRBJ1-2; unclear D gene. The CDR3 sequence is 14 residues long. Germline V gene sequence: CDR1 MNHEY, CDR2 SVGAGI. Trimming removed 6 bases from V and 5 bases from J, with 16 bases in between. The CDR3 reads CASRDNRLYYGYTF. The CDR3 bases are TGTGCCAGCAGGGATAACAGATTATATTATGGCTACACCTTC.